The T cell receptor beta chain under discussion was sequenced for a study of T cell repertoires in cytomegalovirus infection. At the level of the study: Selection of CMV epitopes for the study included recently identified HLA-C-restricted and well-studied HLA-B-restricted ones. Through public TCR beta signatures, both CMV infection and matching HLA type were indicated.

TCRdb called the reads again in MiXCR, with one record for every CDR3 protein. The sample has tens of thousands of distinct CDR3 sequences; about a fifth are singletons. Study observations and caveats: Accumulated public TCR beta family frequency recognized individuals carrying CMV together with the relevant HLA. It was HLA-C-restricted CMV-specific TCR beta clonotypes that dominated the response ex vivo.

This clonotype showed up just a few times. Its matching antigen is unknown. Germline CDR1 MNHNS, CDR2 SASEGT. The CDR3 is made up of 18 amino acids. Trimming stripped 6 bases from V and 0 bases from J, with 21 bases between. The J gene is TRBJ2-4, the V gene TRBV6-1, with D perhaps matching TRBD1 (6 bases). This specimen consisted of CD8+ T cells from cultured PBMCs, obtained from culture after CMV antigen stimulation. The receptor comes from a human donor in good health (CMV status not recorded). Some clones in this sample may be carry-over from other donors' samples. The CDR3 bases are TGTGCCAGCAGGGGACGGGACAAGCAAACATTAGCCAAAAACATTCAGTACTTC. Protein product: CASRGRDKQTLAKNIQYF.